This T cell receptor (beta chain) originates from a study of a mutant IDH1 vaccine in newly diagnosed glioma. Across the study: Previous care, which was radiotherapy, temozolomide, or both, most often involved both.

Stated time point: week 47, end of study. A 20-mer mutant IDH1 peptide at 300 ug was injected subcutaneously with topical imiquimod. In weeks 1, 3, 5, 7, 11, 15, 19 and 23, patients were immunized, eight times in all. TCRdb keeps only in-frame clones here, not all; method: immunoSEQ multiplex PCR. The sample lists about 94,000 clones; roughly nine tenths were seen once. Points from the study as a whole: The vaccine induced immune responses, and these occurred in around 93% of patients.

Trimming left V 6 bases short and J 0 bases short, with 12 bases between. Germline values: CDR1 SNHLY, CDR2 FYNNEI. The CDR3 has 16 residues. In regard to this clone: What it binds is unknown.

The chain combines TRBV2 with TRBJ2-6; weak D call: TRBD1 (5 bases). The TCR comes from a woman aged 45-65 years with glioma. Sequenced here: PBMCs, sampled from a glioma patient whose treatment included an IDH1 peptide vaccine. In DNA form, the CDR3 reads TGTGCCAGCAGCCCGGACACCTTCTCTGGGGCCAACGTCCTGACTTTC. Translated: CASSPDTFSGANVLTF.